A single sample is the source of the 32 T cell receptor beta chains below, sequenced in a study of blood T cell repertoires in COVID-19 (TCRdb year 2020). The library was generated by the immunoSEQ multiplex PCR assay. Here the immuneACCESS table is served through TCRdb, limited to in-frame sequences with V and J called. Missing clones are a known gap in these copies; in checked studies unresolved V genes cover under half, and the rest lacks a known reason. The sample table shows roughly 51,000 clones, and roughly 84% are seen once. The ten largest clonotypes hold over 5.5% of the sample. Material: peripheral blood. These receptor sequences come from a man in his fifties with active COVID-19.

The chain couples TRBV5-8 to TRBJ2-7; D remains unclear. CDR1 and CDR2 from the germline V gene are SGHTS and YDEGEE. Trimming shortened V by 6 bases and J by 3 bases, and 7 bases separated the two germline ends. CDR3 length: 11 amino acids. The CDR3 bases are TGTGCCAGCAACTTCTACTACGAGCAGTACTTC. This gives the protein CASNFYYEQYF.

The sample holds a few counts of this clone. J is TRBJ2-1 and V is TRBV7-6; D might be TRBD1 (5 bases). Germline V gene data show CDR1 as SGHVS and CDR2 as FNYEAQ. This CDR3 is 13 amino acids long. V shed 5 bases and J shed 3 bases, with 8 bases lying between them. The CDR3 DNA reads as TGTGCCAGCAGCAGGACACTCTACAATGAGCAGTTCTTC. Residues: CASSRTLYNEQFF.

The chain employs TRBV10-3 and TRBJ1-2; D remains unclear. Trimming left V 0 bases short and J 7 bases short, with 12 bases between. CDR3 length equals 14 residues. Per the germline V gene, CDR1 is ENHRY and CDR2 is SYGVKD. The CDR3 region has the DNA TGTGCCATCAGTGAGTCAGAGGGCAGCGGTGGCTACACCTTC. Encoded protein: CAISESEGSGGYTF.

V and J are TRBV10-2 and TRBJ1-1, with a weak D call TRBD1 (5 bases). Trimming took off 0 bases at V and 10 bases at J, with 15 bases between the two ends. Per the germline V gene, CDR1 is WSHSY and CDR2 is SAAADI. This CDR3 contains 14 residues. The CDR3 region is CASSESGMGGSAFF. The CDR3 nucleotides are TGCGCCAGCAGTGAGTCGGGGATGGGGGGTTCAGCTTTCTTT.

The chain couples TRBV4-2 to TRBJ2-3, with 9 nucleotides matching TRBD1. This CDR3 spans 15 amino acids. J gave up 3 bases and V 3 bases, and 4 bases lay outside the gene matches. The germline gives CDR1 LGHNA, CDR2 YNFKEQ. In DNA form, the CDR3 reads TGTGCCAGCAGCCAGGGACAGGGTTTAACAGATACGCAGTATTTT. This codes for CASSQGQGLTDTQYF.

V usage is TRBV11-2 and J usage is TRBJ2-7; D unclear. Trimming removed 5 bases from V and 6 bases from J, with 11 bases in between. Per germline, CDR1 SGHAT and CDR2 FQNNGV. This CDR3 has 12 residues. In DNA form, the CDR3 reads TGTGCCAGCAGCCCCATGGCTGTCGAGCAGTACTTC. Residues: CASSPMAVEQYF.

The chain recombines TRBV27 with TRBJ2-1; 9 bases are a match to TRBD2. This CDR3 is built from 14 residues. Germline assignment: CDR1 MNHEY and CDR2 SMNVEV (reference sequence). The ends lost 2 bases at V and 4 bases at J; junction bases unmatched: 0. The CDR3 loop is CASSLAGGYNEQFF. Here the CDR3 DNA reads TGTGCCAGCAGTTTAGCGGGAGGGTACAATGAGCAGTTCTTC.

The chain couples TRBV2 to TRBJ2-1; 7 nucleotides match TRBD1. The germline CDR1 and CDR2 sequences are SNHLY and FYNNEI. The CDR3 runs to 14 residues. V lost 3 bases to trimming and J lost 5 bases; unmatched junction nucleotides: 4. The CDR3 region is CASSDLTGHNEQFF. CDR3 DNA sequence: TGTGCCAGCAGTGATTTGACAGGGCACAATGAGCAGTTCTTC.

The CDR3 coding sequence is TGTGCCAGCTCTCCGTTCACAGGGGCGGGGAATGAGCAGTTCTTC. It specifies CASSPFTGAGNEQFF. This sequence joins TRBV18 and TRBJ2-1, with D possibly being TRBD1 (7 bases). V shed 6 bases and J shed 7 bases, with 19 bases lying between them. Germline V gene lookup returns CDR1 KGHSH and CDR2 LQKENI. The CDR3 totals 15 residues.

The rearrangement joins TRBV18 to TRBJ1-1, with D possibly TRBD1 on 5 matching bases. Trimming left V 4 bases short and J 6 bases short, with 9 bases between. This CDR3 is built from 12 residues. Germline values: CDR1 KGHSH, CDR2 LQKENI. CDR3 DNA: TGTGCCAGCTCACAAACAGGCGCTGAAGCTTTCTTT. It translates to CASSQTGAEAFF.

The genes are TRBV4-1 and TRBJ2-1, with TRBD2 matching 8 bases. The J segment lost 5 bases and the V segment lost 0 bases, leaving 9 bases of the junction unmatched. Germline CDR1 MGHRA, CDR2 YSYEKL. The length of the CDR3 is 17 residues. The CDR3 DNA follows: TGCGCCAGCAGCCAAGATAGTCGACTAGCGATCGACAATGAGCAGTTCTTC. Encoded protein: CASSQDSRLAIDNEQFF.

CDR3 sequence reads: CASSEGLAGYNEQFF. The CDR3 DNA is TGTGCCAGCAGTGAAGGACTAGCGGGATACAATGAGCAGTTCTTC. This sequence joins TRBV2 and TRBJ2-1; 11 nucleotides agree with TRBD2. J gave up 4 bases and V 1 base, and 0 bases lay outside the gene matches. The CDR3 length is 15 residues. Germline V lookup: CDR1 SNHLY, CDR2 FYNNEI.

The CDR3 DNA reads as TGTGCCAGCAGCCAGCGGTTTGGCCCTATCTATGGCTACACCTTC. Translation gives CASSQRFGPIYGYTF. This chain joins TRBV14 and TRBJ1-2; unclear D gene. V was pared by 3 bases and J by 4 bases, with 15 bases between. Germline-derived CDR1 and CDR2 are SGHDN and FVKESK. This CDR3 comprises 15 residues.

V gene TRBV9 combines with J gene TRBJ2-1; D not resolved. Trimming took off 9 bases at V and 7 bases at J, with 11 bases between the two ends. This CDR3 region has 11 residues. Germline V CDR1 and CDR2: SGDLS, YYNGEE. The CDR3 DNA is TGTGCCACTACCCCCCTAAATGAGCAGTTCTTC. Amino acid sequence: CATTPLNEQFF. The variable domain in full, with the rest retrieved from reference TRBV9 and TRBJ2-1, is DSGVTQTPKHLITATGQRVTLRCSPRSGDLSVYWYQQSLDQGLQFLIQYYNGEERAKGNILERFSAQQFPDLHSELNLSSLELGDSALYFCATTPLNEQFFGPGTRLTVL.

This chain connects TRBV12-2 to TRBJ1-5. TRBV12-2 represents a pseudogene. The CDR3 spans 17 residues. CDR3 sequence reads: CASRSTRAPKGNQPQHF. In DNA, the CDR3 is TGTGCAAGTCGCTCCACCCGAGCTCCTAAAGGCAATCAGCCCCAGCATTTT.

The genes are TRBV6-6 and TRBJ2-5; D possibly corresponds to TRBD1 (6 bases). Looked up from germline, CDR1 is MNHNY and CDR2 is SVGAGI (reference sequence). Trimming stripped 6 bases from V and 5 bases from J, with 10 bases between. This CDR3 is 12 amino acids long. The CDR3 DNA reads as TGTGCCAGCAGGGACCAGGGGGAGACCCAGTACTTC. It codes for CASRDQGETQYF.

The DNA of the CDR3 is TGTGCCAGCTCACCCCAGGGGTTTGAGCAGTTCTTC. It codes for CASSPQGFEQFF. This sequence joins TRBV18 and TRBJ2-1; the D gene is possibly TRBD1 (6 bases). Trimming took off 3 bases at V and 9 bases at J, with 9 bases between the two ends. The germline CDR1 and CDR2 sequences are KGHSH and LQKENI. The CDR3 loop spans 12 amino acids.

CDR3 bases: TGTGCCAGCTCACCACCTGACAGGGCGACTGGAAACACCATATATTTT. Residues: CASSPPDRATGNTIYF. The chain recombines TRBV18 with TRBJ1-3; 7 positions match TRBD1. With 0 bases clipped from V and 2 bases from J, the junction kept 4 bases outside the gene matches. Germline V lookup: CDR1 KGHSH, CDR2 LQKENI. CDR3 length: 16 amino acids.

This chain uses TRBV30 with TRBJ2-7, with D tentatively TRBD1 (7 bases). CDR1 is GTSNPN and CDR2 is SVGIG in the germline V gene (reference sequence). Trimming shortened V by 5 bases and J by 6 bases, and 11 bases separated the two germline ends. The CDR3 has 11 amino acids. DNA of the CDR3: TGTGCCTGGGCCCAGGGGGGCGAGCAGTACTTC. Its protein product is CAWAQGGEQYF.

The V call is TRBV3-1 (or the pseudogene TRBV3-2), the J call TRBJ2-1; D remains ambiguous. The ends were cut back, 1 base at V and 5 bases at J, with 15 bases in the middle. CDR1 LGHDT and CDR2 YNNKEL come from the germline V gene (reference sequence). The CDR3 totals 16 residues. The CDR3 sequence: CASSQGTETLNNEQFF. The CDR3 DNA sequence: TGTGCCAGCAGCCAAGGCACGGAGACGCTAAACAATGAGCAGTTCTTC.

The V and J genes are TRBV3-1 (or the pseudogene TRBV3-2) and TRBJ2-3; TRBD2 agrees at 12 bases. The trim removed 0 bases at V and 5 bases at J, leaving 3 bases unmatched. Germline V gene lookup returns CDR1 LGHDT and CDR2 YNNKEL (reference sequence). The CDR3 has 16 residues. CDR3 sequence (DNA): TGTGCCAGCAGCCAAGAGAGGACTAGCGGGATAGATACGCAGTATTTT. Translation: CASSQERTSGIDTQYF.

This clone was found a few times. The rearrangement uses TRBV9 and TRBJ2-7, with 10 bases matching TRBD2. The germline gives CDR1 SGDLS, CDR2 YYNGEE. V shed 0 bases, J shed 7 bases, and the junction held 16 bases outside the gene matches. The CDR3 loop spans 18 amino acids. This CDR3 reads CASSVGPSGGNVRREQYF. The CDR3, as DNA: TGTGCCAGCAGCGTAGGTCCTAGCGGGGGAAACGTACGGCGTGAGCAGTACTTC. The full variable domain, its missing parts supplied by reference TRBV9 and TRBJ2-7, is DSGVTQTPKHLITATGQRVTLRCSPRSGDLSVYWYQQSLDQGLQFLIQYYNGEERAKGNILERFSAQQFPDLHSELNLSSLELGDSALYFCASSVGPSGGNVRREQYFGPGTRLTVT.

The V and J genes are TRBV5-6 and TRBJ2-5; 7 bases map to TRBD1. The CDR3 is made up of 13 amino acids. The ends lost 4 bases at V and 7 bases at J; junction bases unmatched: 7. Germline CDR1 SGHDT, CDR2 YYEEEE. The CDR3 sequence is CASSRQGRGTQYF. DNA for the CDR3: TGTGCCAGCAGCCGACAGGGCAGGGGGACCCAGTACTTC.

This clone was picked up a small number of times. The V gene is TRBV30, the J gene TRBJ1-6, with 9 bases lining up with TRBD1. Germline assignment: CDR1 GTSNPN and CDR2 SVGIG (reference sequence). Unmatched junction bases numbered 6, after V lost 2 bases and J lost 7 bases. The CDR3 runs to 15 residues. CDR3 region: CAWSPGQGVNSPLHF. The CDR3, as DNA: TGTGCCTGGAGTCCGGGACAGGGAGTGAATTCACCCCTCCACTTT.

V usage is TRBV12-3 or TRBV12-4 and J usage is TRBJ1-2; D unclear. Trimming removed 9 bases from V and 4 bases from J, with 9 bases in between. The CDR3 is 11 residues long. As DNA, the CDR3 is TGTGCCAGTCTAGAGGTCTATGGCTACACCTTC. Its protein product is CASLEVYGYTF.

This chain links TRBV19 with TRBJ1-2; 12 bases align to TRBD1. With 5 bases clipped from V and 7 bases from J, the junction kept 11 bases outside the gene matches. CDR1 and CDR2 (germline): LNHDA, SQIVND (reference sequence). The CDR3 has 16 residues. The CDR3 protein is CASSPNPGQGAGGYTF. The CDR3 nucleotides are TGTGCCAGTAGTCCCAATCCGGGACAGGGGGCGGGTGGCTACACCTTC.

The chain uses TRBV29-1 and TRBJ2-7; a weak D match, TRBD1 (5 bases). Germline V gene sequence: CDR1 SQVTM, CDR2 ANQGSEA. The CDR3 sequence is 15 residues long. The germline V and J ends were trimmed by 7 bases and 0 bases, with 19 bases remaining between them. The CDR3 sequence is CSASPQGQGSYEQYF. Here the CDR3 DNA reads TGCAGCGCATCTCCGCAGGGCCAGGGCTCCTACGAGCAGTACTTC.

The J gene is TRBJ2-1, the V gene TRBV19, with TRBD1 as a possible D gene (5 bases). Trimming cost V 7 bases and J 0 bases, with 10 bases left between them. The CDR3 extends over 14 amino acids. Germline-derived CDR1 and CDR2 are LNHDA and SQIVND (reference sequence). Written as DNA, the CDR3 is TGTGCCAGTAATACAGGATTCTCCTACAATGAGCAGTTCTTC. Encoded protein: CASNTGFSYNEQFF.

A single count supports this clone. The J gene is TRBJ2-1, the V gene TRBV9; TRBD2 matches at 10 bases. V lost 3 bases to trimming and J lost 1 base; unmatched junction nucleotides: 13. Germline values: CDR1 SGDLS, CDR2 YYNGEE. CDR3 length: 19 amino acids. In nucleotides, the CDR3 is TGTGCCAGCAGCGAGCAAGGCCTAGCGGGGGCGGGGTCCTACAATGAGCAGTTCTTC. It encodes CASSEQGLAGAGSYNEQFF.

This clone was recorded once. The chain combines TRBV30 with TRBJ1-1, with D uncertain. The CDR3 extends over 12 amino acids. Germline V gene lookup returns CDR1 GTSNPN and CDR2 SVGIG (reference sequence). The V end was cut by 2 bases, the J end by 6 bases, with 10 bases between. The CDR3 bases are TGTGCCTGGAGTTCTGAGGCCCCTGAAGCTTTCTTT. Translation: CAWSSEAPEAFF.

In DNA, the CDR3 is TGTGCCAGCTACAGGGCAATGAACACTGAAGCTTTCTTT. This codes for CASYRAMNTEAFF. The chain is built from TRBV6-5 and TRBJ1-1, with TRBD1 as a possible D gene (6 bases). V lost 8 bases to trimming and J lost 0 bases, with 10 bases between them. Germline V CDR1 and CDR2: MNHEY, SVGAGI. CDR3 length: 13 residues.

The chain employs TRBV5-4 and TRBJ2-1; 10 nucleotides match TRBD2. The CDR3 runs to 15 residues. V shed 4 bases, J shed 6 bases, and the junction held 7 bases outside the gene matches. In germline, CDR1 is SGHNT, CDR2 YYREEE (reference sequence). This chain's CDR3 is CASSPLAGEGNEQFF. CDR3 in DNA: TGTGCCAGCAGCCCCCTAGCGGGAGAAGGCAATGAGCAGTTCTTC.